The TCR beta chain described here comes from a study of OX40 agonist ivuxolimab in advanced cancers. Study-level results: Antigen specificity of clonally expanded peripheral T cells was not established.

In the case of this clone: Its antigen is still unknown.

Germline V gene data show CDR1 as GTSNPN and CDR2 as SVGIG (reference sequence). The CDR3 covers 17 residues. The V and J ends lost 4 bases and 3 bases respectively, with 25 bases between them. Sequencing was performed with immunoSEQ multiplex PCR; in TCRdb, only in-frame clones are kept and a portion is missing. The data show about 67,000 clones, 91% seen once. Sequencing used CD4+ or CD8+ T cells sorted from blood, obtained in a trial of the OX40 agonist ivuxolimab. This TCR derives from an adult with an advanced solid tumor such as melanoma, head and neck, liver or kidney cancer. The chain carries TRBV30 and TRBJ2-7; D is possibly TRBD2 (5 bases). The CDR3 DNA reads as TGTGCCTGGACGGACGCTAGGACGGGGATCGGGGTCTACGAGCAGTACTTC. It is translated as CAWTDARTGIGVYEQYF.